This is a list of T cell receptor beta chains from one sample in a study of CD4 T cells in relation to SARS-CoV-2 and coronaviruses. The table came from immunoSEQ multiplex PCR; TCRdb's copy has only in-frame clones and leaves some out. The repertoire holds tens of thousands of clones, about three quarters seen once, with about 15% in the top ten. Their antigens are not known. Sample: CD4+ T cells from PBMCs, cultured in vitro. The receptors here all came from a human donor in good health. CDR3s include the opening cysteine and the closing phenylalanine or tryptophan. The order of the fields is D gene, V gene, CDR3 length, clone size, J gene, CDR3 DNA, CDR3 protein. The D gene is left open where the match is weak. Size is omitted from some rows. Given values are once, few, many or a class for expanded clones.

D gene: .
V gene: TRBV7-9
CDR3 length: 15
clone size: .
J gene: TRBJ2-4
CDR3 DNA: TGTGCCAGCAGCTTGACTGGGGGTTCCAAAAACATTCAGTACTTC
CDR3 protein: CASSLTGGSKNIQYF

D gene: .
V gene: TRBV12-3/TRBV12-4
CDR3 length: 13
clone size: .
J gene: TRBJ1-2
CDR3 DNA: TGTGCCAGCACCCTTGGCCGTAGAGGTGGCTACACCTTC
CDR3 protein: CASTLGRRGGYTF

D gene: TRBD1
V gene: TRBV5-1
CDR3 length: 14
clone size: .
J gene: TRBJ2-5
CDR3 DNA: TGCGCCAGCAGCTTGGACAGGGGTTGGGAGACCCAGTACTTC
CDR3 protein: CASSLDRGWETQYF

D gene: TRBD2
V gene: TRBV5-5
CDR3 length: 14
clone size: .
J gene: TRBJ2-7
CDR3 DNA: TGTGCCAGCAGCCGGGCTAGCGGCGCCTACGAGCAGTACTTC
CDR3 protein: CASSRASGAYEQYF

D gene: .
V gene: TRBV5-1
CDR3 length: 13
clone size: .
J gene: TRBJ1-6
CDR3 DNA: TGCGCCAGCAGCTTCTCGGGGGATCCACCCCTCCACTTT
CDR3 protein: CASSFSGDPPLHF

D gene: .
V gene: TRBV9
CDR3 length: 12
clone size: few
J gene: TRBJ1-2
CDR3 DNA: TGTGCCAGCAGCGTAGGAGGAGGGGGCTACACCTTC
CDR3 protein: CASSVGGGGYTF

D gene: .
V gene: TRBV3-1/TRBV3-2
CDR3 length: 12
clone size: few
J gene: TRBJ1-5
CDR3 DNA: TGTGCCAGCAGCCAAGAGGGTCAGCCCCAGCATTTT
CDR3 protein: CASSQEGQPQHF

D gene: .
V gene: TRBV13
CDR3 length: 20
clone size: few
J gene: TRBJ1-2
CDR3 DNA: TGTGCCAGCAGCCCTTTTTTAGTAACGGGGGCCAGACCGAGGGACTATGGCTACACCTTC
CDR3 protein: CASSPFLVTGARPRDYGYTF

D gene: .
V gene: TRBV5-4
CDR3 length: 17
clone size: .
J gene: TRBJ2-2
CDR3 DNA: TGTGCCAGCAGTCCACAGGGTGTGTTTCGTAGCGCCGGGGAGCTGTTTTTT
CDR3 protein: CASSPQGVFRSAGELFF

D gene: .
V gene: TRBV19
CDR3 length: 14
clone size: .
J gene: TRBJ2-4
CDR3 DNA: TGTGCCAGTAGTTTCCCAGGGTATCGGAACATTCAGTACTTC
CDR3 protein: CASSFPGYRNIQYF